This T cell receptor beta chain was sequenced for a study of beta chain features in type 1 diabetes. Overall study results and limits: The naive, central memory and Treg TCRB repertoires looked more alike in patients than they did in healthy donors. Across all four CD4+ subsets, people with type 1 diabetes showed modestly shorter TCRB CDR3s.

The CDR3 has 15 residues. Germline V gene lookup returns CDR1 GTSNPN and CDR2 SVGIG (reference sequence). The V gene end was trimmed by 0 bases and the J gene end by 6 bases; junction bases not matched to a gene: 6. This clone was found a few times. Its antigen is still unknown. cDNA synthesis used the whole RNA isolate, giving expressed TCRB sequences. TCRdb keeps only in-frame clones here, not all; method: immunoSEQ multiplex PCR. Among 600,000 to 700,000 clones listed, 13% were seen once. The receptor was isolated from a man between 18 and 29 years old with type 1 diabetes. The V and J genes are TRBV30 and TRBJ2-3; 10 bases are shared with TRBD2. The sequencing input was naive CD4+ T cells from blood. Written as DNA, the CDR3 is TGTGCCTGGAGTGTTCTAGCGGGGGCAGGGGATACGCAGTATTTT. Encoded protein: CAWSVLAGAGDTQYF.